These 23 T cell receptor beta chains originate from one sample sequenced in a study of immune evolution from preneoplasia to lung adenocarcinoma. Using immunoSEQ multiplex PCR, the repertoire was profiled, and TCRdb retains in-frame clones only, with some absent. This sample has some 9,500 clones, with about four fifths found just once. The material sequenced was FFPE lung adenocarcinoma in situ tissue. The source of these receptors is a person aged 80 or over with lung adenocarcinoma.

The sample holds a few counts of this clone. The chain uses TRBV7-2 and TRBJ2-7; TRBD1 aligns across 9 bases. This CDR3 region has 15 residues. Per germline, CDR1 SGHTA and CDR2 FQGNSA. Unmatched junction bases numbered 7, after V lost 3 bases and J lost 4 bases. CDR3 amino acids: CASSLSTGGLYEQYF. The CDR3 nucleotides are TGTGCCAGCAGCTTGAGTACAGGGGGCTTATACGAGCAGTACTTC. The variable domain in full, with the rest retrieved from reference TRBV7-2 and TRBJ2-7, is GAGVSQSPSNKVTEKGKDVELRCDPISGHTALYWYRQSLGQGLEFLIYFQGNSAPDKSGLPSDRFSAERTGGSVSTLTIQRTQQEDSAVYLCASSLSTGGLYEQYFGPGTRLTVT.

The V gene is TRBV2, the J gene TRBJ1-1; TRBD1 matches at 9 bases. V shed 4 bases and J 5 bases; nucleotides not matched to a gene: 8. Germline CDR1 and CDR2: SNHLY and FYNNEI. The CDR3 loop spans 15 amino acids. The DNA for the CDR3 is TGTGCCAGCAGTGCCACAGGGGGCGCGGGGACTGAAGCTTTCTTT. It is translated as CASSATGGAGTEAFF.

CDR3 DNA sequence: TGTGCCAGCAGCTTAGGAGGGACAGGCGACTACGAGCAGTACTTC. Protein product: CASSLGGTGDYEQYF. The gene calls are TRBV7-9 and TRBJ2-7; 8 bases map to TRBD1. The V segment lost 1 base and the J segment 3 bases; nucleotides outside the gene matches: 5. The CDR3 extends over 15 amino acids. The germline gives CDR1 SEHNR, CDR2 FQNEAQ (reference sequence). Full variable domain (remainder filled in from reference TRBV7-9 and TRBJ2-7): DTGVSQNPRHKITKRGQNVTFRCDPISEHNRLYWYRQTLGQGPEFLTYFQNEAQLEKSRLLSDRFSAERPKGSFSTLEIQRTEQGDSAMYLCASSLGGTGDYEQYFGPGTRLTVT.

The J gene is TRBJ1-4, the V gene TRBV6-5, with 8 bases aligning to TRBD1. The length of the CDR3 is 13 residues. Per the germline V gene, CDR1 is MNHEY and CDR2 is SVGAGI. After removal of 8 bases from V and 10 bases from J, the junction contained 9 bases not matched to a gene. In DNA form, the CDR3 reads TGTGCCAGCCAAGGACAGGGAATAGGAAAACTGTTTTTT. Translation gives CASQGQGIGKLFF.

The chain employs TRBV6-5 and TRBJ1-4, with D hard to call. The CDR3 loop spans 15 amino acids. Germline-derived CDR1 and CDR2 are MNHEY and SVGAGI. Trimming took 0 bases from V and 2 from J, leaving 7 bases between them. Here the CDR3 reads CASSYSIGTNEKLFF. In DNA form, the CDR3 reads TGTGCCAGCAGTTACTCGATCGGTACTAATGAAAAACTGTTTTTT.

This chain joins TRBV18 and TRBJ2-5, with TRBD1 as a possible D gene (6 bases). From germline, CDR1 is KGHSH and CDR2 LQKENI. V was shortened by 3 bases and J by 2 bases, with 7 bases between the two germline ends. The length of the CDR3 is 13 residues. The CDR3 region has the DNA TGTGCCAGCTCACCCAGGGGTCAAGAGACCCAGTACTTC. Residues: CASSPRGQETQYF.

The table lists this clone with a few counts. The chain uses TRBV7-8 and TRBJ2-7, with unresolved D. CDR1 and CDR2 from the germline V gene are SGHVS and FQNEAQ. V lost 5 bases and J lost 1, with 12 bases in between. CDR3 length equals 14 residues. CDR3: CASSPDVTSYEQYF. The CDR3 bases are TGTGCCAGCAGCCCCGACGTGACGTCCTACGAGCAGTACTTC.

This clone was counted only a few times. The CDR3 DNA follows: TGTGCCACCAGCAGAGGGAGGGGGCCGGACAATGAGCAGTTCTTC. It is translated as CATSRGRGPDNEQFF. V and J are TRBV15 and TRBJ2-1; TRBD1 might be the D (7 bases). The V end lost 1 base, the J end lost 5 bases, and 12 bases lay between the germline ends. Germline-derived CDR1 and CDR2 are LNHNV and YYDKDF (reference sequence). The CDR3 is made up of 15 amino acids.

V usage is TRBV7-2 and J usage is TRBJ1-2; TRBD1 might be the D (5 bases). The ends were cut back, 3 bases at V and 6 bases at J, with 8 bases in the middle. The V gene's germline CDR1 is SGHTA and CDR2 FQGNSA. The CDR3 runs to 12 residues. CDR3 residues: CASSFPGNGYTF. The CDR3 DNA reads TGTGCCAGCAGCTTCCCAGGGAATGGCTACACCTTC.

The chain has TRBV7-8 and TRBJ1-1; 7 positions match TRBD1. V gave up 1 base and J gave up 6 bases; unmatched junction bases: 8. The CDR3 has 15 residues. Germline V gives CDR1 SGHVS, CDR2 FQNEAQ. The CDR3 protein is CASSLGGGVGAEAFF. CDR3 in DNA: TGTGCCAGCAGCTTAGGAGGGGGCGTGGGCGCTGAAGCTTTCTTT.

CDR3 nucleotides: TGTGCCAGCAGCTCACGGGGGGCCACCACAGATACGCAGTATTTT. This codes for CASSSRGATTDTQYF. The J gene is TRBJ2-3, the V gene TRBV7-3; possibly TRBD2 for D (7 bases). CDR3 size: 15 residues. Between the trimmed V and J ends, which lost 4 bases and 2 bases, there was a span of 13 bases. Germline CDR1 and CDR2: SGHTA and FQGTGA.

The chain employs TRBV11-1 and TRBJ1-4; 7 bases map to TRBD1. The CDR3 has 16 residues. J gave up 7 bases and V 2 bases, and 10 bases lay outside the gene matches. Germline values: CDR1 SGHAT, CDR2 FQDESV (reference sequence). The DNA of the CDR3 is TGTGCCAGCAGCTTACGCACCGGGACAGCGTCTGAAAAACTGTTTTTT. It translates to CASSLRTGTASEKLFF.

This chain links TRBV4-2 with TRBJ1-3; D may be TRBD1 (5 bases). CDR3 length equals 16 residues. Trimming shortened V by 0 bases and J by 4 bases, and 13 bases separated the two germline ends. The germline CDR1 and CDR2 sequences are LGHNA and YNFKEQ. CDR3 loop: CASSQDGEGSGNTIYF. CDR3 nucleotides: TGTGCCAGCAGCCAAGATGGCGAGGGGTCCGGAAACACCATATATTTT.

For the CDR3, the DNA is TGCAGCGTTTTCCCAACAGGGGGCACTGAAGCTTTCTTT. Protein: CSVFPTGGTEAFF. The V call is TRBV29-1, the J call TRBJ1-1; 8 nucleotides line up with TRBD1. CDR3 length: 13 residues. CDR1 is SQVTM, CDR2 ANQGSEA, per germline. The V segment lost 5 bases and the J segment 4 bases; nucleotides outside the gene matches: 6.

The chain recombines TRBV2 with TRBJ1-5; D call uncertain. Germline loops: CDR1 SNHLY, CDR2 FYNNEI. Trimming shortened V by 1 base and J by 1 base, and 17 bases separated the two germline ends. CDR3 length: 18 amino acids. In DNA form, the CDR3 reads TGTGCCAGCAGTGAAGGCGGGGTAGAGAGTGGGAGCAATCAGCCCCAGCATTTT. Amino acids: CASSEGGVESGSNQPQHF.

V gene TRBV7-9 combines with J gene TRBJ2-7, with TRBD2 matching over 9 bases. The trim removed 5 bases at V and 5 bases at J, leaving 10 bases unmatched. The germline V gene has CDR1 SEHNR and CDR2 FQNEAQ (reference sequence). CDR3 length: 15 amino acids. The CDR3 sequence: CASSPRASGVNEQYF. The DNA for the CDR3 is TGTGCCAGCAGCCCTAGGGCTAGCGGGGTGAACGAGCAGTACTTC.

In its sample, this clone was seen once. The V and J genes are TRBV19 and TRBJ2-5; 9 bases are shared with TRBD2. The CDR3 extends over 14 amino acids. V was clipped by 7 bases and J by 3 bases; unmatched bases: 6. The germline gives CDR1 LNHDA, CDR2 SQIVND (reference sequence). As DNA, the CDR3 is TGTGCCAGTACCAAGCGGGGGGCCGAAGAGACCCAGTACTTC. Translation: CASTKRGAEETQYF.

The CDR3 is CASSDQGSGANVLTF. CDR3 nucleotides: TGTGCCAGCAGTGATCAGGGCTCTGGGGCCAACGTCCTGACTTTC. The rearrangement links TRBV6-4 to TRBJ2-6; the D gene is possibly TRBD1 (5 bases). Germline V CDR1 and CDR2: MRHNA, SNTAGT. This CDR3 has 15 amino acids. The V and J ends lost 3 bases and 0 bases respectively, with 6 bases between them.

V usage is TRBV5-6 and J usage is TRBJ2-2, with a possible D match to TRBD1 (5 bases). CDR1 and CDR2 (germline): SGHDT, YYEEEE. The CDR3 spans 15 residues. V was shortened by 1 base and J by 0 bases, with 7 bases between the two germline ends. The CDR3 sequence: CASSLFRANTGELFF. The DNA for the CDR3 is TGTGCCAGCAGCTTGTTCAGGGCGAACACCGGGGAGCTGTTTTTT.

V gene TRBV5-6 combines with J gene TRBJ1-1; D not resolved. The germline V gene has CDR1 SGHDT and CDR2 YYEEEE. Trimming left V 4 bases short and J 5 bases short, with 12 bases between. The CDR3 is 13 residues long. This chain's CDR3 is CASSLQTWTEAFF. CDR3 in DNA: TGTGCCAGCAGCCTACAGACGTGGACTGAAGCTTTCTTT.

The chain couples TRBV11-1 to TRBJ1-1; 7 bases are a match to TRBD1. Germline V gives CDR1 SGHAT, CDR2 FQDESV (reference sequence). Unmatched junction bases numbered 10, after V lost 7 bases and J lost 5 bases. This CDR3 is 14 amino acids long. CDR3 protein: CASTSGQVGTEAFF. CDR3 sequence (DNA): TGTGCCAGCACGTCCGGACAGGTCGGGACTGAAGCTTTCTTT.

This chain connects TRBV4-3 to TRBJ1-1; D is unresolved. With 0 bases removed from V and 1 base from J, the gap between germline ends came to 9 bases. The germline gives CDR1 LGHNA, CDR2 YSLEER. CDR3 length: 15 residues. The CDR3 reads CASSQDGDTNTEAFF. The CDR3 DNA reads as TGCGCCAGCAGCCAAGATGGCGACACGAACACTGAAGCTTTCTTT.

J is TRBJ2-7 and V is TRBV7-3; possible D gene TRBD1, 6 bases. The length of the CDR3 is 13 residues. Germline V gives CDR1 SGHTA, CDR2 FQGTGA. Trimming removed 5 bases at V and 4 bases at J, with 12 bases between. In DNA, the CDR3 is TGTGCCAGCAGCGTAGACAGGAATTACGAGCAGTACTTC. Its protein is CASSVDRNYEQYF.